The rows below give T cell receptor beta chains drawn from one sample of a study of T-cell reconstitution after alpha-beta-depleted transplantation in children. TCRdb ran MiXCR on the PCR reads and lists one entry per CDR3 protein. Counted here are about 540,000 distinct CDR3 sequences, 15% to 20% occurring once; the ten biggest clones make up 3% to 3.5%. The sequenced sample was PBMCs from the stem cell graft donor, obtained from the stem cell graft. The receptors stem from a human donor who donated a stem cell graft to a child with acute lymphoblastic leukemia. CDR3s include the opening cysteine and the closing phenylalanine or tryptophan. The order of the fields is clone size, J gene, D gene, V gene, CDR3 DNA, CDR3 protein. D genes are given only for firm matches. Some rows have no size entry. The others give once, few or many, or a class for an expanded clone.

size: few; J: TRBJ2-2; D: .; V: TRBV27; DNA: TGTGCCAGCAGTCTCCGATACACCGGGGAGCTGTTTTTT; CDR3: CASSLRYTGELFF
size: few; J: TRBJ2-5; D: TRBD1; V: TRBV19; DNA: TGTGCCAGTAGTACCCCGGGCGGACAGGGTGGAAAGACCCAGTACTTC; CDR3: CASSTPGGQGGKTQYF
size: .; J: TRBJ2-7; D: .; V: TRBV12-3/TRBV12-4; DNA: TGTGCCAGCAGTTTATGGGGACGCGCAACCTACGAGCAGTACTTC; CDR3: CASSLWGRATYEQYF
size: few; J: TRBJ2-3; D: TRBD2; V: TRBV5-1; DNA: TGCGCCAGCAGCCTCCCTTCGGGCGGGAGGGGGCTGCGCACAGATACGCAGTATTTT; CDR3: CASSLPSGGRGLRTDTQYF
size: few; J: TRBJ2-3; D: TRBD2; V: TRBV5-1; DNA: TGCGCCAGCAGCTCGGGACTAGCCACAGATACGCAGTATTTT; CDR3: CASSSGLATDTQYF
size: .; J: TRBJ2-7; D: .; V: TRBV9; DNA: TGTGCCAGCAGCGTAGCAACGGGGATGAGCTCCTACGAGCAGTACTTC; CDR3: CASSVATGMSSYEQYF
size: .; J: TRBJ2-2; D: .; V: TRBV7-2; DNA: TGTGCCAGCAGCCCCTTTTCCGGGGAGCTGTTTTTT; CDR3: CASSPFSGELFF
size: .; J: TRBJ2-3; D: TRBD2; V: TRBV10-3; DNA: TGTGCCATCAGTGAACTAGCGGGAGGGGAACGGAGCACAGATACGCAGTATTTT; CDR3: CAISELAGGERSTDTQYF
size: .; J: TRBJ2-1; D: TRBD1; V: TRBV7-8; DNA: TGTGCCAGCAGCAGACCGGGACAGGGGATCGAGCAGTTCTTC; CDR3: CASSRPGQGIEQFF
size: .; J: TRBJ1-2; D: .; V: TRBV7-9; DNA: TGTGCCAGCAGCTTTCAGGGGCCGGCCTATGGCTACACCTTC; CDR3: CASSFQGPAYGYTF
size: .; J: TRBJ1-3; D: .; V: TRBV28; DNA: TGTGCCAGCAGTTCCAGGTTTCGTGGAAACACCATATATTTT; CDR3: CASSSRFRGNTIYF
size: .; J: TRBJ1-5; D: .; V: TRBV7-8; DNA: TGTGCCAGCAGCTTAGAGGACGGCAGAAATCAGCCCCAGCATTTT; CDR3: CASSLEDGRNQPQHF
size: many; J: TRBJ2-5; D: .; V: TRBV7-9; DNA: TGTGCCAGCAGCCCGGGGACCCAGTACTTC; CDR3: CASSPGTQYF
size: .; J: TRBJ1-6; D: .; V: TRBV7-2; DNA: TGTGCCAGCAATTTTGGCTTAAGACGGGTTAATTCACCCCTCCACTTT; CDR3: CASNFGLRRVNSPLHF
size: few; J: TRBJ2-7; D: TRBD1; V: TRBV5-1; DNA: TGCGCCAGCAGCTGGGATGGCGGGACAGGCAGCGAGCAGTACTTC; CDR3: CASSWDGGTGSEQYF
size: .; J: TRBJ1-6; D: .; V: TRBV12-3/TRBV12-4; DNA: TGTGCCAGCAGTTTAGGGGGCAATTCACCCCTCCACTTT; CDR3: CASSLGGNSPLHF
size: .; J: TRBJ2-7; D: TRBD2; V: TRBV7-3; DNA: TGTGCCAGCAGCTCCTCGACTAGCGCCGAGCAGTACTTC; CDR3: CASSSSTSAEQYF
size: .; J: TRBJ2-1; D: .; V: TRBV29-1; DNA: TGCAGCGTCTCGCATATAGTCTACAATGAGCAGTTCTTC; CDR3: CSVSHIVYNEQFF
size: few; J: TRBJ2-7; D: .; V: TRBV4-1; DNA: TGCGCCAGCAGCCAAGGGACACTTAGCTACGAGCAGTACTTC; CDR3: CASSQGTLSYEQYF
size: .; J: TRBJ1-1; D: .; V: TRBV7-9; DNA: TGTGCCAGCAGCTCTCAGTATACTGAAGCTTTCTTT; CDR3: CASSSQYTEAFF
size: .; J: TRBJ2-5; D: .; V: TRBV7-8; DNA: TGTGCCAGCAGCTTAGTAGGTCAAAAAGAGACCCAGTACTTC; CDR3: CASSLVGQKETQYF
size: .; J: TRBJ2-1; D: TRBD2; V: TRBV7-8; DNA: TGTGCCAGCAGCCCAGGACTAGCGGGAGGGCCTACCTACAATGAGCAGTTCTTC; CDR3: CASSPGLAGGPTYNEQFF
size: many; J: TRBJ2-7; D: .; V: TRBV29-1; DNA: TGCAGCGTTATAGTTTGGGCTGAAGGGGACGACTACGAGCAGTACTTC; CDR3: CSVIVWAEGDDYEQYF
size: few; J: TRBJ1-1; D: TRBD1; V: TRBV18; DNA: TGTGCCAGCCGGGACAGCACTGAAGCTTTCTTT; CDR3: CASRDSTEAFF
size: few; J: TRBJ2-7; D: TRBD1; V: TRBV27; DNA: TGTGCCAGCAGCGTCACAGGGGGCGCCTACTACGAGCAGTACTTC; CDR3: CASSVTGGAYYEQYF
size: .; J: TRBJ2-7; D: .; V: TRBV5-1; DNA: TGCGCCAGCAGCTTGGGGGCGACCCGGGGCTACGAGCAGTACTTC; CDR3: CASSLGATRGYEQYF
size: .; J: TRBJ1-1; D: .; V: TRBV5-1; DNA: TGCGCCAGCAGCTTGGACAGGGCCCTCACTGAAGCTTTCTTT; CDR3: CASSLDRALTEAFF
size: few; J: TRBJ2-2; D: .; V: TRBV4-2; DNA: TGTGCCAGCAGCCACACATCCGACGCCGGGGAGCTGTTTTTT; CDR3: CASSHTSDAGELFF
size: few; J: TRBJ2-1; D: .; V: TRBV19; DNA: TGTGCCAGTAGTATAGCGGCCTTGAGGAATGAGCAGTTCTTC; CDR3: CASSIAALRNEQFF
size: few; J: TRBJ2-7; D: .; V: TRBV5-1; DNA: TGCGCCAGCAGCCTTAATCCCCCGGGACACGGGCCTTTCGAGCAGTACTTC; CDR3: CASSLNPPGHGPFEQYF
size: .; J: TRBJ1-5; D: .; V: TRBV20-1; DNA: TGCAGTGTACCCGATGACAGACTCCTTCAGCCCCAGCATTTT; CDR3: CSVPDDRLLQPQHF
size: few; J: TRBJ2-7; D: TRBD1; V: TRBV27; DNA: TGTGCCAGCAGTCCCGGGACAGGGTATAACGAGCAGTACTTC; CDR3: CASSPGTGYNEQYF
size: .; J: TRBJ1-2; D: .; V: TRBV27; DNA: TGTGCCAGCAGTCTCGGTAGGGGTGGCTATGGCTACACCTTC; CDR3: CASSLGRGGYGYTF
size: few; J: TRBJ1-2; D: .; V: TRBV9; DNA: TGTGCCAGCAGTGCCGGGACCGCCTATGGCTACACCTTC; CDR3: CASSAGTAYGYTF
size: few; J: TRBJ1-5; D: .; V: TRBV6-5; DNA: TGTGCCAGCAGTTACTCGGGAGCCGGGCAGCCCCAGCATTTT; CDR3: CASSYSGAGQPQHF
size: .; J: TRBJ2-7; D: TRBD1; V: TRBV5-1; DNA: TGCGCCAGCAGCAGCCGGACAGGGGGCGCTGGGGAGCAGTACTTC; CDR3: CASSSRTGGAGEQYF
size: few; J: TRBJ2-2; D: .; V: TRBV4-1; DNA: TGCGCCAGCAGCCAAGGGGTAGCTCAAACCGGGGAGCTGTTTTTT; CDR3: CASSQGVAQTGELFF
size: .; J: TRBJ2-1; D: .; V: TRBV6-5; DNA: TGTGCCAGCAGTTCCCCTCGGGACACGGGCAATGAGCAGTTCTTC; CDR3: CASSSPRDTGNEQFF
size: .; J: TRBJ2-1; D: .; V: TRBV25-1; DNA: TGTGCCAGCAGTGTTAGCGGCAGCTCCGACAATGAGCAGTTCTTC; CDR3: CASSVSGSSDNEQFF
size: .; J: TRBJ2-1; D: .; V: TRBV9; DNA: TGTGCCAGCAGCGTAGACCCTTTTAGCTCCTACAATGAGCAGTTCTTC; CDR3: CASSVDPFSSYNEQFF
size: few; J: TRBJ1-2; D: .; V: TRBV29-1; DNA: TGCAGCGCCAACCAACCCGACGGAGCTAACTATGGCTACACCTTC; CDR3: CSANQPDGANYGYTF
size: .; J: TRBJ1-2; D: .; V: TRBV7-9; DNA: TGTGCCAGCAGCTTACTGTGGGGTGGCCCTACTAACTATGGCTACACCTTC; CDR3: CASSLLWGGPTNYGYTF
size: few; J: TRBJ2-5; D: .; V: TRBV7-9; DNA: TGTGCCAGCAGCTTATTCGGCGGAGGAAATCAAGAGACCCAGTACTTC; CDR3: CASSLFGGGNQETQYF
size: .; J: TRBJ1-4; D: TRBD1; V: TRBV20-1; DNA: TGCAGTGCTCCACAGGGGGCGCACGAAAAACTGTTTTTT; CDR3: CSAPQGAHEKLFF
size: few; J: TRBJ2-6; D: .; V: TRBV2; DNA: TGTGCCAGCAGTGTTTACGGGGGAAGCTCTGGGGCCAACGTCCTGACTTTC; CDR3: CASSVYGGSSGANVLTF
size: .; J: TRBJ2-1; D: TRBD2; V: TRBV9; DNA: TGTGCCAGCAGCGGACCGGGACTAGCGGGAGTAGGCTCCTACAATGAGCAGTTCTTC; CDR3: CASSGPGLAGVGSYNEQFF
size: few; J: TRBJ1-5; D: .; V: TRBV7-9; DNA: TGTGCCAGCAGCCCGAGCGGGACTCACAATCAGCCCCAGCATTTT; CDR3: CASSPSGTHNQPQHF
size: few; J: TRBJ1-2; D: .; V: TRBV5-1; DNA: TGCGCCAGCAGCAAGGGGATCCCCTATGGCTACACCTTC; CDR3: CASSKGIPYGYTF
size: .; J: TRBJ2-7; D: .; V: TRBV5-1; DNA: TGCGCCAGCAGCTTCCACCGGGACTCCTACGAGCAGTACTTC; CDR3: CASSFHRDSYEQYF
size: few; J: TRBJ2-1; D: .; V: TRBV28; DNA: TGTGCCAGCAGCTTCCGGGGCGGTGAGCAGTTCTTC; CDR3: CASSFRGGEQFF
size: few; J: TRBJ2-5; D: TRBD1; V: TRBV29-1; DNA: TGCAGCGTTAAGGGCAGGGGGCAAGAGACCCAGTACTTC; CDR3: CSVKGRGQETQYF
size: .; J: TRBJ2-1; D: .; V: TRBV5-5; DNA: TGTGCCAGCTTGGAGATCTGGGGATTGGGGTCCGATGAGCAGTTCTTC; CDR3: CASLEIWGLGSDEQFF
size: many; J: TRBJ2-5; D: TRBD2; V: TRBV10-1; DNA: TGCGCCAGCAGTGAGTCGGGTAGCGGGAGAAGAGAGACCCAGTACTTC; CDR3: CASSESGSGRRETQYF
size: .; J: TRBJ2-7; D: .; V: TRBV7-6; DNA: TGTGCCAGCAGCCTAGGGGGGCTAGCTGGCTACGAGCAGTACTTC; CDR3: CASSLGGLAGYEQYF
size: few; J: TRBJ2-1; D: .; V: TRBV2; DNA: TGTGCCACCCTAGGTGCAGACAATGAGCAGTTCTTC; CDR3: CATLGADNEQFF
size: .; J: TRBJ2-1; D: .; V: TRBV7-2; DNA: TGTGCCAGCAGCCCTAGGCGCTACAATGAGCAGTTCTTC; CDR3: CASSPRRYNEQFF